This is a list of T cell receptor beta chains from one sample in a study of blood T cell repertoires in COVID-19. Sequencing used immunoSEQ multiplex PCR; TCRdb keeps in-frame clones, though not all of them. Of 180,000 or so clones detected, roughly 86% appear once; the ten largest clones hold 0.99%. Sequenced: peripheral blood. These TCRs come from a man between 18 and 29 years old with acute or convalescent COVID-19. The conserved cysteine and the conserved F or W are not part of the CDR3 here.

j_gene | v_gene | CDR3aa
TRBJ2-1 | TRBV4-1 | ASSHPGLAGVTSYNEQF
TRBJ1-5 | TRBV5-1 | ASSLPGLGGQPQH
TRBJ1-5 | TRBV2 | ASSGQVHSNQPQH
TRBJ2-1 | TRBV11-3 | ASSPGRTGGNEQF
TRBJ2-3 | TRBV4-1 | ASSQDLTGFTDTQY
TRBJ1-2 | TRBV4-1 | ASSHAGTGLNYGYT
TRBJ2-1 | TRBV30 | AWIDRGRSNEQF
TRBJ1-1 | TRBV7-8 | ASSSSGVTEAF
TRBJ1-2 | TRBV19 | ASSPREQTANYGYT
TRBJ2-2 | TRBV30 | AWSVTSGTGELF
TRBJ2-5 | TRBV29-1 | SERGDRETQY
TRBJ1-3 | TRBV6-1 | ASSGFEKRVGRNTIY
TRBJ1-5 | TRBV5-1 | ASSLEGSDYQPQH
TRBJ2-1 | TRBV19 | ASRLAGASSYNEQF
TRBJ1-6 | TRBV18 | ASSQEQGSVNSPLH
TRBJ2-5 | TRBV9 | ASSPPGVTGETQY
TRBJ1-5 | TRBV18 | ASSPAGLGQPQH
TRBJ2-7 | TRBV25-1 | ASSPDRYAYEQY
TRBJ1-4 | TRBV6-5 | ASTQGGQGAEKLF
TRBJ1-3 | TRBV2 | ASSEAAPVGNTIY
TRBJ1-2 | TRBV6-5 | ASRDRGWYGYT
TRBJ1-4 | TRBV10-1 | ASSRTGPDEKLF
TRBJ1-2 | TRBV7-9 | ASSLQGGGDYGYT
TRBJ1-1 | TRBV10-3 | AISGGTDPEAF
TRBJ2-1 | TRBV4-1 | ASSQDGLYNEQF
TRBJ2-7 | TRBV27 | ASSPRGPTH
TRBJ2-5 | TRBV25-1 | ASSGRQTYPQY
TRBJ1-1 | TRBV9 | ASSAYHRGNTEAF
TRBJ1-5 | TRBV3-1/TRBV3-2 | ASSQGWGQQPQH
TRBJ2-7 | TRBV5-1 | ASSDSGHEQY
TRBJ1-1 | TRBV30 | AWNKLNTEAF
TRBJ1-3 | TRBV19 | ASRRDRSSGNTIY
TRBJ2-3 | TRBV5-4 | ASSYLAGGGTDTQY
TRBJ1-1 | TRBV7-9 | ASSLMGGTNTEAF
TRBJ2-7 | TRBV7-6 | ASTIGDRGSLYEQY
TRBJ1-1 | TRBV7-9 | ASSNQGRVTEAF
TRBJ2-1 | TRBV19 | ASRPPGQGVFNEQF
TRBJ2-3 | TRBV5-1 | ASSLASGTDTQY
TRBJ1-5 | TRBV30 | AWNQRNNQPQH
TRBJ2-2 | TRBV19 | ASSMDLTGELF